This TCR beta chain is from a study of Tregs in tolerant kidney transplant recipients (dated by TCRdb to about 2019). Turning to the overall study: TCRbeta sequencing was used in the study to identify donor-specific regulatory T cells before combined kidney and bone marrow transplantation, and the identified cells were then tracked after transplant. TCRbeta repertoire sequencing was used in a few healthy controls to compare several ways of expanding Tregs specific for an allogeneic donor.

Results the study describes overall, beyond this receptor: The study was limited by small patient numbers, and the findings need validation in larger populations and under other immunosuppression protocols. Expanding Tregs with activated donor B cells appeared to identify the most biologically relevant and donor-specific TCRbeta repertoire. Biological reproducibility was not directly addressed, though technical replication error appeared minimal.

CDR1 and CDR2, looked up from the germline V gene, are SGHTA and FQGTGA. A distance of 5 bases separates the germline ends of V and J, which lose 2 bases and 1 base respectively. The CDR3, from cysteine to phenylalanine, totals 13 residues. Left in the record is the CDR3 DNA by itself, 39 bases read in frame from the first base. Thawed PBMCs were FACS-sorted into unstimulated Tregs (CD4+CD25+CD127-), CD4+ non-Tregs (CD4+CD25-), CD4 cells and CD8 cells. Healthy control blood came either as purchased buffy coats or from healthy volunteers. Healthy control blood was processed to PBMCs by Ficoll density gradient and cryopreserved, and patient PBMCs were collected before and after transplant. Genomic DNA was extracted from sorted cells with the QIAGEN DNeasy Blood and Tissue Kit for TCRbeta CDR3 sequencing. High-throughput TCRbeta CDR3 sequencing was carried out commercially through immunoSEQ, with PCR amplification with bias correction and internal controls included. The published analysis was carried out like this. A unique productive TCRbeta sequence was defined by the CDR3 nucleotide sequence when primers matched, and otherwise by the CDR3 amino acid sequence together with the Vbeta and Jbeta genes. Sorting error was corrected by removing sequences shared between sorted populations at a frequency ratio of 2:1 or less, and the remaining shared sequences were assigned to the higher population. Donor-reactive sequences were defined as at least 5-fold expanded in CFSE-low cells versus unstimulated cells, with frequency of at least 0.01% in CFSE-low cells. Repertoire divergence was quantified by Jensen-Shannon divergence using the top 100 TCRbeta sequences ranked by frequency. For samples with multiple sequencing runs, sorting error was corrected in each run separately before the runs were combined. TCRdb carries this immuneACCESS record with in-frame sequences only. Its versions omit some clonotypes, under half of them owing to an unresolved V gene in the studies checked, with the rest unexplained. From that table come the V and J calls and clone size; the DNA was used to work out D and trimming. The sample includes approximately 260,000 clones, with around 82% observed a single time. Around 0.68% of the sample is taken by the ten largest.

A single count supports this clone. The antigen it binds to is not known. The input lacks base qualities; no much larger clone sits a single base away. The sequenced material came from CD4+ T cells from blood. The V and J segments used are TRBV7-3 and TRBJ1-1; a confident D gene designation cannot be given. This clonotype originated in a human donor in good health. The nucleotide sequence is TGTGCCAGCAGCTTAGTGGGGAACACTGAAGCTTTCTTT. Protein translation: CASSLVGNTEAFF.